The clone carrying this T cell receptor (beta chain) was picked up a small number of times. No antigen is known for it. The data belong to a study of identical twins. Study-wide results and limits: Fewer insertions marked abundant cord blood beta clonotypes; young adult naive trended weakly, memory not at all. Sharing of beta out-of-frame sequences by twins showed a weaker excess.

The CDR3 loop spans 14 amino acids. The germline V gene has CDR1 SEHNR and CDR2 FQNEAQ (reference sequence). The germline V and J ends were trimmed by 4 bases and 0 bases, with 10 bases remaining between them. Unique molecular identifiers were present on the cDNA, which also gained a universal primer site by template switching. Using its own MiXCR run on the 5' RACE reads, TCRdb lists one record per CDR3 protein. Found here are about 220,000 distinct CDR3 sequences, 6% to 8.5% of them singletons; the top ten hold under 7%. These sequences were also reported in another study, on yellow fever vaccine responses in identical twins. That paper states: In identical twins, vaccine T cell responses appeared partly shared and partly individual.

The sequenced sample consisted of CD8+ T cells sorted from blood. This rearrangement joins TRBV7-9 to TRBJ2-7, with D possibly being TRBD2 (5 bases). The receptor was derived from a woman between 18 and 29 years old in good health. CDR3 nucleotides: TGTGCCAGCAGCTCCAGACGGGACTCCTACGAGCAGTACTTC. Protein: CASSSRRDSYEQYF.